The T cell receptor (beta chain) under discussion was sequenced for a study of regulatory T cells in long-lasting Graves disease. Study-wide results and caveats: TRBV28, TRBJ1-2 and TRBJ2-5 were favored in persistent disease.

This clonotype was observed at least ten times. Antigen: not known. The time point is: newly diagnosed GD, antithyroid drugs for less than 3 months. Following extraction of RNA from PBMCs, that RNA was used to make the TCR library. An endocrinology department located in Xi'an, China, was where the patients came from. Trimming shortened V by 5 bases and J by 1 base, and 11 bases separated the two germline ends. This CDR3 is built from 14 residues. CDR3-region Arm-PCR and iRepertoire HTBI primers produced the TCR beta libraries. Using its own MiXCR run on the multiplex PCR reads, TCRdb lists one record per CDR3 protein. The data hold roughly 220,000 distinct CDR3 sequences, with approximately 20% observed a single time.

The rearrangement links TRBV12-3 or TRBV12-4 to TRBJ1-1; maybe TRBD1 (6 bases). The sample was peripheral blood mononuclear cells (PBMCs), taken at new diagnosis, from a patient treated with antithyroid drugs. This receptor was identified in a female donor with Graves disease. The DNA for the CDR3 is TGTGCCAGCAGTCCGGGACACCAGAACACTGAAGCTTTCTTT. It codes for CASSPGHQNTEAFF.